The 20 T cell receptor beta chains below all came from one sample that was sequenced in a study of blood T cell repertoires in COVID-19. Clones were read by immunoSEQ multiplex PCR, and TCRdb kept only the in-frame ones, dropping some. Here the sample spans 100,000 to 150,000 clones, approximately 82% being singletons. What was sequenced was peripheral blood. These receptors all come from a man between 40 and 49 years old with active or convalescent COVID-19.

The chain uses TRBV7-2 and TRBJ2-3; TRBD2 matches 16 bases. The CDR3 is 18 amino acids. Germline V gene lookup returns CDR1 SGHTA and CDR2 FQGNSA. V lost 6 bases, J lost 0 bases, and 6 bases stayed unmatched. The CDR3 nucleotides read TGTGCCAGCAGATCGGGACTAGCGGGGGGGACTAGCACAGATACGCAGTATTTT. It translates to CASRSGLAGGTSTDTQYF.

V and J are TRBV6-5 and TRBJ2-3, with 8 bases that match TRBD1. Germline V lookup: CDR1 MNHEY, CDR2 SVGAGI. J lost 4 bases, V lost 6 bases, and 9 bases had no gene match. The CDR3 runs to 15 residues. CDR3 sequence (DNA): TGTGCCAGCAGAAACAGGGGGGCCGGTGCAGATACGCAGTATTTT. This codes for CASRNRGAGADTQYF.

This chain connects TRBV4-3 to TRBJ1-4; 10 bases agree with TRBD1. Germline CDR1 is LGHNA and CDR2 is YSLEER. This CDR3 region has 16 residues. J lost 6 bases, V lost 4 bases, and 8 bases had no gene match. Written as DNA, the CDR3 is TGCGCCAGCAGCCGTATCACCGGGACAGGGGATGAAAAACTGTTTTTT. It yields the protein CASSRITGTGDEKLFF.

The chain couples TRBV7-2 to TRBJ1-3; no clear D. The V end lost 3 bases, the J end lost 1 base, and 16 bases lay between the germline ends. Germline loops: CDR1 SGHTA, CDR2 FQGNSA. This CDR3 region has 17 residues. Here the CDR3 reads CASSFVPVAGSGNTIYF. The CDR3, as DNA: TGTGCCAGCAGCTTTGTTCCGGTAGCGGGGTCTGGAAACACCATATATTTT.

This chain links TRBV2 with TRBJ1-1, with 10 bases aligning to TRBD1. With 7 bases clipped from V and 5 bases from J, the junction kept 4 bases outside the gene matches. Germline V gene lookup returns CDR1 SNHLY and CDR2 FYNNEI. This CDR3 is built from 13 residues. Here the CDR3 reads CASKGDRGTEAFF. As DNA, the CDR3 is TGTGCCAGCAAAGGGGACAGGGGAACTGAAGCTTTCTTT. Full variable domain (missing parts from reference TRBV2 and TRBJ1-1): EPEVTQTPSHQVTQMGQEVILRCVPISNHLYFYWYRQILGQKVEFLVSFYNNEISEKSEIFDDQFSVERPDGSNFTLKIRSTKLEDSAMYFCASKGDRGTEAFFGQGTRLTVV.

The chain carries TRBV3-1 (or the pseudogene TRBV3-2) and TRBJ2-2, with D possibly matching TRBD2 (7 bases). With 2 bases removed from V and 4 bases from J, the gap between germline ends came to 11 bases. Germline V lookup: CDR1 LGHDT, CDR2 YNNKEL (reference sequence). The CDR3 is 15 amino acids. In nucleotides, the CDR3 is TGTGCCAGCAGCCAAAGGGAGGGGGGCACCGGGGAGCTGTTTTTT. This sequence encodes CASSQREGGTGELFF.

J is TRBJ1-5 and V is TRBV10-1, with TRBD1 identical over 8 bases. Germline V CDR1 and CDR2: WNHNN, SYGVQD (reference sequence). Trimming took 0 bases from V and 0 from J; bases not matched to a gene: 7. This CDR3 has 18 residues. The DNA for the CDR3 is TGCGCCAGCAGTGAGTCGGGACAGGAATTTTATAGCAATCAGCCCCAGCATTTT. This codes for CASSESGQEFYSNQPQHF.

V and J are TRBV27 and TRBJ1-6, with D uncertain. From germline, CDR1 is MNHEY and CDR2 SMNVEV (reference sequence). This CDR3 spans 15 amino acids. V was trimmed by 2 bases and J by 4 bases, leaving 9 bases between them. The CDR3 here is CASSLGGIYNSPLHF. CDR3 nucleotide sequence: TGTGCCAGCAGTTTAGGAGGAATATATAATTCACCCCTCCACTTT.

The chain links TRBV2 to TRBJ1-4, with TRBD1 matching over 10 bases. The J segment lost 8 bases and the V segment lost 4 bases, leaving 4 bases of the junction unmatched. CDR3 length equals 14 residues. CDR1 is SNHLY, CDR2 FYNNEI, per germline. CDR3: CASSGGQGREKLFF. The CDR3 DNA follows: TGTGCCAGCAGTGGGGGACAGGGGAGAGAAAAACTGTTTTTT.

The rearrangement uses TRBV18 and TRBJ2-3; no firm D call. Germline CDR1 is KGHSH and CDR2 is LQKENI. V was pared by 4 bases and J by 5 bases, with 4 bases between. The CDR3 has 11 amino acids. CDR3 in amino acids: CASSLEDTQYF. The CDR3 nucleotides read TGTGCCAGCTCACTAGAAGATACGCAGTATTTT.

This clone was counted a few times. The chain uses TRBV10-3 and TRBJ2-3; TRBD2 matches at 13 bases. With V trimmed by 4 bases and J by 0 bases, 7 bases remained unmatched. The CDR3 covers 18 residues. Germline assignment: CDR1 ENHRY and CDR2 SYGVKD. CDR3 DNA sequence: TGTGCCATCAGTGGAGGACTAGCGGGGGAGCTTAGCACAGATACGCAGTATTTT. Its translation: CAISGGLAGELSTDTQYF.

The chain is built from TRBV30 and TRBJ2-7; the D gene is possibly TRBD2 (7 bases). CDR1 GTSNPN and CDR2 SVGIG come from the germline V gene (reference sequence). This CDR3 comprises 14 residues. V lost 4 bases, J lost 0 bases, and 13 bases lay in between. This CDR3 is CAWIRGGGSYEQYF. CDR3 DNA: TGTGCCTGGATAAGGGGAGGGGGCTCCTACGAGCAGTACTTC. The whole variable domain, remainder taken from reference TRBV30 and TRBJ2-7, is SQTIHQWPATLVQPVGSPLSLECTVEGTSNPNLYWYRQAAGRGLQLLFYSVGIGQISSEVPQNLSASRPQDRQFILSSKKLLLSDSGFYLCAWIRGGGSYEQYFGPGTRLTVT.

The chain joins TRBV14 to TRBJ2-3, with a possible D match to TRBD2 (6 bases). Between the trimmed V and J ends, which lost 1 base and 1 base, there was a span of 6 bases. The CDR3 runs to 14 residues. Per the germline V gene, CDR1 is SGHDN and CDR2 is FVKESK. CDR3 nucleotide sequence: TGTGCCAGCAGCCAAGGGGGGGGCACAGATACGCAGTATTTT. It encodes CASSQGGGTDTQYF.

The chain carries TRBV6-4 and TRBJ1-5; D perhaps matches TRBD1 (5 bases). V shed 3 bases and J shed 1 base, with 7 bases lying between them. The CDR3 is made up of 14 amino acids. The germline CDR1 and CDR2 sequences are MRHNA and SNTAGT. The chain's CDR3 is CASSEGGSNQPQHF. The CDR3 DNA follows: TGTGCCAGCAGTGAGGGGGGGAGCAATCAGCCCCAGCATTTT.

This clone was seen once. The chain is built from TRBV3-1 (or the pseudogene TRBV3-2) and TRBJ2-3; 8 bases match TRBD2. V was pared by 11 bases and J by 0 bases, with 16 bases of the junction left unmatched. CDR1 and CDR2 (germline): LGHDT, YNNKEL (reference sequence). The CDR3 loop spans 17 amino acids. Here the CDR3 DNA reads TGTGCCTGCTGCCAACCCCCCGGGGGGGGCAGCACAGATACGCAGTATTTT. Residues: CACCQPPGGGSTDTQYF.

The genes are TRBV9 and TRBJ2-4; a weak D match, TRBD1 (6 bases). CDR1 and CDR2 from the germline V gene are SGDLS and YYNGEE. The length of the CDR3 is 14 residues. The V and J ends lost 2 bases and 1 base respectively, with 7 bases between them. CDR3: CASSVDSAKNIQYF. CDR3 DNA sequence: TGTGCCAGCAGCGTGGACAGCGCCAAAAACATTCAGTACTTC.

This chain uses TRBV11-2 with TRBJ2-4, with TRBD2 identical over 11 bases. The CDR3 is 15 amino acids. J lost 11 bases, V lost 0 bases, and 6 bases had no gene match. Germline V gene lookup returns CDR1 SGHAT and CDR2 FQNNGV. CDR3 DNA: TGTGCCAGCAGCTTAGATTGGGGACTAGCGGAGGTTCAGTACTTC. Protein: CASSLDWGLAEVQYF.

V is TRBV23-1 and J is TRBJ2-1, with D possibly being TRBD1 (6 bases). TRBV23-1 is sorted into the ORF group, with uncertain function. V was shortened by 5 bases and J by 3 bases, with 17 bases between the two germline ends. This CDR3 contains 16 residues. The CDR3 region is CASSSSRDKYYNEQFF. The DNA for the CDR3 is TGCGCCAGCAGTTCATCCCGGGACAAATACTACAATGAGCAGTTCTTC.

The chain uses TRBV7-2 and TRBJ2-5; the D gene is possibly TRBD2 (5 bases). V gave up 5 bases and J gave up 0 bases, with 10 bases separating them. The CDR3 runs 14 residues. The germline CDR1 and CDR2 sequences are SGHTA and FQGNSA. The chain's CDR3 is CASSQGLYQETQYF. In nucleotides, the CDR3 is TGTGCCAGCAGCCAAGGACTTTACCAAGAGACCCAGTACTTC.

The rearrangement links TRBV27 to TRBJ1-2; the match to TRBD1 covers 7 bases. Trimming cost V 5 bases and J 2 bases; bases outside gene matches: 5. The CDR3 totals 14 residues. Per the germline V gene, CDR1 is MNHEY and CDR2 is SMNVEV (reference sequence). The CDR3: CASSTSQGNYGYTF. In DNA form, the CDR3 reads TGTGCCAGCAGTACGTCACAGGGGAACTATGGCTACACCTTC.